Detailed here is one T cell receptor beta chain. Its antigen remains unidentified. The method was immunoSEQ multiplex PCR; TCRdb's version includes in-frame clones alone and lacks a portion of them. Of 15,000 or so clones in the sample, 55% to 70% were seen once. This CDR3 spans 18 amino acids. Looked up from germline, CDR1 is MNHEY and CDR2 is SMNVEV (reference sequence). V lost 5 bases and J lost 0; bases outside the gene matches: 10. The data belong to a study of PD-1 blockade in classical Hodgkin lymphoma. The overall study: Patients were given intravenous nivolumab, 3 mg/kg, every 2 weeks. Study-wide results and limits: Significant TCR diversity gains by C4D1 occurred in CD4+ but not CD8+ cells. Similar baseline diversity was found in complete responders and newly diagnosed patients.

All patients relapsed after autologous stem cell transplantation, and brentuximab vedotin exposure varied. The chain recombines TRBV27 with TRBJ2-1; 10 nucleotides match TRBD2. Sequences were derived from peripheral blood mononuclear cells (PBMCs), sampled at baseline. The receptor comes from a human donor with classical Hodgkin lymphoma. The CDR3 is CASSPGTSESGSYNEQFF. The CDR3 bases are TGTGCCAGCAGTCCCGGGACTAGCGAGTCTGGCTCCTACAATGAGCAGTTCTTC.